This TCR beta chain was profiled in a study of blood T cells in healthy people across ages. Notes on the study in general: Since the PBMCs were unsorted, naive and antigen-experienced cells could not be conclusively compared.

Together with a sample-barcoded 5' primer, a J-beta primer mix was included in a second PCR lasting roughly 6 to 12 cycles. Tags on each cDNA molecule came from a template-switch adaptor with 12 random nucleotides. Each CDR3 protein is one row after TCRdb ran MiXCR on the 5' RACE reads. The repertoire consists of over a million distinct CDR3 sequences, with around 42% occurring once and the leading ten covering roughly 7.9%. The CDR3 is 13 residues long. The V and J ends lost 5 bases and 6 bases, in that order; junction bases with no gene match: 3. CDR1 is MNHEY and CDR2 is SVGAGI in the germline V gene. As concerns this clonotype: Its antigen is unidentified.

Each donor's blood draw was roughly 10 milliliters of peripheral blood. Each sample gave at least 6.5 million isolated PBMCs. The sequence came from a woman aged 18-30 years in good health. The chain recombines TRBV6-5 with TRBJ2-2; 7 bases map to TRBD2. Sequencing was done on a sample of blood. The CDR3 spells CASSKTSAGELFF. The CDR3 bases are TGTGCCAGCAGTAAAACTAGCGCCGGGGAGCTGTTTTTT.